This TCR beta chain was identified during a study of OX40 agonist ivuxolimab in advanced cancers. The overall study: Therapy given before enrollment (anti-PD-1, anti-PD-L1 or anti-CTLA-4) was allowed, and around 41% had some. General study results and limits: In the 0.1 to 3.0 mg/kg range, CD4+ and CD8+ blood T cells had expanded clonally by week 6.

Method: immunoSEQ multiplex PCR; TCRdb's copy keeps in-frame clones and lacks some. The sample shows tens of thousands of clones, roughly 88% of them seen only once. If patients had autoimmune disease history or systemic immunosuppression, they were excluded. Regarding this clone: Antigen: not known.

Trimming took off 2 bases at V and 2 bases at J, with 10 bases between the two ends. In germline, CDR1 is GTSNPN, CDR2 SVGIG (reference sequence). This CDR3 has 14 residues. The rearrangement uses TRBV30 and TRBJ1-5; no clear D gene. The input for sequencing was CD4+ or CD8+ T cells sorted from blood, taken in a trial of the OX40 agonist ivuxolimab. The sequence was obtained from an adult with an advanced solid tumor such as melanoma, head and neck, liver or kidney cancer. CDR3 loop: CAWSQGYGNQPQHF. The CDR3 DNA reads as TGTGCCTGGAGTCAAGGGTACGGCAATCAGCCCCAGCATTTT.